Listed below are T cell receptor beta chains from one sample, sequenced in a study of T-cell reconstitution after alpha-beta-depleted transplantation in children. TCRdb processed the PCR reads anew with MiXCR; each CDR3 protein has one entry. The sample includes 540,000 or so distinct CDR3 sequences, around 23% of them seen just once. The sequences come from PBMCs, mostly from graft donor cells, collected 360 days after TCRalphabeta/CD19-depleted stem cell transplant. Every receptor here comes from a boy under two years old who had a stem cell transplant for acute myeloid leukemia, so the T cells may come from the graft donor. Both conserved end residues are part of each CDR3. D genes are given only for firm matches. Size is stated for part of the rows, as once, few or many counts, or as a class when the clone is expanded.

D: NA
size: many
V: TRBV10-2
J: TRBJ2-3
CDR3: CASKEGMSTDTQYF
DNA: TGCGCCAGCAAGGAGGGGATGAGCACAGATACGCAGTATTTT

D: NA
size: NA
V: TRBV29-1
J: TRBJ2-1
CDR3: CSVVATGSYNEQFF
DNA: TGCAGCGTTGTTGCGACAGGCTCCTACAATGAGCAGTTCTTC

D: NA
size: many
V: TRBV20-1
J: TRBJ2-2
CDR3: CSARDRDSNTGELFF
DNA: TGCAGTGCTAGAGACAGAGATTCAAACACCGGGGAGCTGTTTTTT

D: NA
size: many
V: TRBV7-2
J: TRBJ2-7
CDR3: CASSLEARLSYEQYF
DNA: TGTGCCAGCAGCTTAGAAGCCAGACTTTCCTACGAGCAGTACTTC

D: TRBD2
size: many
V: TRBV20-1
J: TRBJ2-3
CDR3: CSARLAGAWYF
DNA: TGCAGTGCTAGACTAGCGGGGGCTTGGTATTTT

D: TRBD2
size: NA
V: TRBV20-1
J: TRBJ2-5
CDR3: CSANSGGLQETQYF
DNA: TGCAGTGCTAACAGCGGGGGGTTGCAAGAGACCCAGTACTTC

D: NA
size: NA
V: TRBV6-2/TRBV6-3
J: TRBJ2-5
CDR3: CASSYRDARETQYF
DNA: TGTGCCAGCAGTTACAGGGATGCGAGGGAGACCCAGTACTTC

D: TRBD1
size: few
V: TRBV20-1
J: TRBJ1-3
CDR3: CSAGDRRSGNTIYF
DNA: TGCAGTGCAGGGGACAGGAGATCTGGAAACACCATATATTTT

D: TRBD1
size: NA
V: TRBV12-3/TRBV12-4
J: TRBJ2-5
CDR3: CASSLAQGVEETQYF
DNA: TGTGCCAGCAGTTTAGCTCAGGGGGTGGAGGAGACCCAGTACTTC

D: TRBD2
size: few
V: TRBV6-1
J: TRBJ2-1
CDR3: CASRKVAGIYNEQFF
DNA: TGTGCCAGCAGAAAGGTAGCGGGGATTTACAATGAGCAGTTCTTC

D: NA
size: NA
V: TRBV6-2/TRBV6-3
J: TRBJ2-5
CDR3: CASSYAGSRRRRETQYF
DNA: TGTGCCAGCAGTTACGCGGGGTCTAGGCGGAGACGGGAGACCCAGTACTTC

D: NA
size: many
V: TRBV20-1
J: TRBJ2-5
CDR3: CSASGNRNQETQYF
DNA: TGCAGTGCTAGCGGGAACAGGAACCAAGAGACCCAGTACTTC

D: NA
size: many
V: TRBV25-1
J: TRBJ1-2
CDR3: CASSEQGYYGYTF
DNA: TGTGCCAGCAGTGAACAGGGGTACTATGGCTACACCTTC

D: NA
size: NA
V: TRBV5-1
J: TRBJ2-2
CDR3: CASTLGRGSNTGELFF
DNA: TGCGCCAGCACCTTGGGGAGAGGGTCGAACACCGGGGAGCTGTTTTTT

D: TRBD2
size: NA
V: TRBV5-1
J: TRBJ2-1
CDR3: CASSLDSGVIYNEQFF
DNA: TGCGCCAGCAGCTTGGATAGCGGGGTTATCTACAATGAGCAGTTCTTC

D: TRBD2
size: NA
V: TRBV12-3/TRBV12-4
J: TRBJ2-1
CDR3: CASTHRTSGGYNEQFF
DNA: TGTGCCAGCACCCACCGCACTAGCGGGGGGTACAATGAGCAGTTCTTC

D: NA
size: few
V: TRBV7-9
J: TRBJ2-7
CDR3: CASSQHYGGPYEQYF
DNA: TGTGCCAGCAGTCAACACTACGGGGGACCCTACGAGCAGTACTTC

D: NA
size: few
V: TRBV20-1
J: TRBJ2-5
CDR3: CSASGRGQETQYF
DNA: TGCAGTGCTAGTGGGAGGGGGCAAGAGACCCAGTACTTC

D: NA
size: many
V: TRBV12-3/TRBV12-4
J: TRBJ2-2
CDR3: CASSLGALRQPQGTGELFF
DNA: TGTGCCAGCAGTTTAGGGGCCCTGAGACAGCCGCAGGGAACCGGGGAGCTGTTTTTT

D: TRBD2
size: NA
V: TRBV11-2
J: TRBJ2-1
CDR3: CASSGGTSAYNEQFF
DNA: TGTGCCAGCAGCGGCGGGACTAGCGCCTACAATGAGCAGTTCTTC

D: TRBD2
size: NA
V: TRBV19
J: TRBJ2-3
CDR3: CASSTTSGVTDTQYF
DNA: TGTGCCAGTAGTACGACTAGCGGGGTCACAGATACGCAGTATTTT

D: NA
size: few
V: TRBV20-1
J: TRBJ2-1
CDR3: CSASLWGQGAAEQFF
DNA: TGCAGTGCTAGTTTATGGGGCCAGGGAGCAGCTGAGCAGTTCTTC

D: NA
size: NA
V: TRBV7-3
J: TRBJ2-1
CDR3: CASSRIPFNEQFF
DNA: TGTGCCAGCAGCCGAATCCCCTTCAATGAGCAGTTCTTC

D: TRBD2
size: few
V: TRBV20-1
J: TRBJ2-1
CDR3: CSAEPRTSGPNEQFF
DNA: TGCAGTGCTGAGCCCAGGACTAGCGGGCCCAATGAGCAGTTCTTC

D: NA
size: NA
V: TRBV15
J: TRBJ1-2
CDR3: CATSGGHIRYGYTF
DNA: TGTGCCACCAGCGGCGGGCATATCAGATATGGCTACACCTTC

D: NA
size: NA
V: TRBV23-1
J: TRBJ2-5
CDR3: CASSNAGTRGETQYF
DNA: TGCGCCAGCAGCAACGCAGGGACGAGGGGGGAGACCCAGTACTTC

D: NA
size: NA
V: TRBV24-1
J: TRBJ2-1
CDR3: CATTVGGGKVWTGEQFF
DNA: TGTGCCACCACTGTAGGGGGGGGCAAGGTCTGGACAGGTGAGCAGTTCTTC

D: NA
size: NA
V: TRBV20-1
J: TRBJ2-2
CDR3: CSARGVGTVTGELFF
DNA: TGCAGTGCTAGAGGAGTGGGGACTGTAACCGGGGAGCTGTTTTTT

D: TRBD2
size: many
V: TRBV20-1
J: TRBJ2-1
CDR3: CSALAGAYNEQFF
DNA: TGCAGTGCTCTAGCGGGGGCTTACAATGAGCAGTTCTTC

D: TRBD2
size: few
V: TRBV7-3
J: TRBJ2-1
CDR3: CASILPGLAPINSYNEQFF
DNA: TGTGCCAGCATCCTGCCGGGACTAGCCCCGATCAACTCCTACAATGAGCAGTTCTTC

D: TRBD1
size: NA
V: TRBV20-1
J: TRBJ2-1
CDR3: CSARDRRTGGYEQFF
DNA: TGCAGTGCTAGAGATCGCAGGACAGGGGGTTATGAGCAGTTCTTC